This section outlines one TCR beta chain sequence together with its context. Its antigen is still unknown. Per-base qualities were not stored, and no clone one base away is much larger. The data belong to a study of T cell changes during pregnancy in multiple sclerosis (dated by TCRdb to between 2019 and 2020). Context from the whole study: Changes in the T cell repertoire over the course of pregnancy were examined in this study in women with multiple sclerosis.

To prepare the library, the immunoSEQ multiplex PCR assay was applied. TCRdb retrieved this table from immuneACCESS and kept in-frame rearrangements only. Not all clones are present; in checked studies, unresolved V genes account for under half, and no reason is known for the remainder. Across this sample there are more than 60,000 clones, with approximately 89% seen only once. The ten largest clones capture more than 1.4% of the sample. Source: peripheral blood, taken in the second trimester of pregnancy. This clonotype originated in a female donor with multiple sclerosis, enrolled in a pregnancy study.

At the DNA level, the sequence is TGCGCCAGCAGCTTGTACGGGACAGGGGGCGCAGGGCAGTACTTC. This translates into CASSLYGTGGAGQYF. The sequence links TRBV5-1 to TRBJ2-7, with 12 bases matching TRBD1. The CDR3 covers 15 residues, taking in both the cysteine and the phenylalanine. Of the read, only the CDR3 DNA is kept; its 45 bases are in frame from base 1. Via the germline V gene, CDR1 is SGHRS and CDR2 YFSETQ. V is trimmed back by 1 base and J by 9 bases, and the junction contains 8 bases that no gene match accounts for.